This TCR beta chain was documented in a study of T cell repertoires in cytomegalovirus infection. Across the study: Public TCR beta signatures were indicative of both CMV infection and a matching HLA type.

Regarding this clonotype: Antigen specificity is unknown.

Findings of the study overall: The ex vivo response showed dominance by HLA-C-restricted CMV-specific TCR beta clonotypes.

Per germline, CDR1 DFQATT and CDR2 SNEGSKA (reference sequence). There are 17 residues in the CDR3. Germline trimming cut 2 bases from V and 4 bases from J; bases unmatched to any gene: 13. TCRdb called the reads again in MiXCR, with one record for every CDR3 protein. Of tens of thousands of distinct CDR3 sequences in the sample, about half were seen once. The chain is built from TRBV20-1 and TRBJ2-3; TRBD1 aligns across 9 bases. This material consisted of CD8+ T cells from cultured PBMCs, taken from culture after CMV antigen stimulation. The receptor's source is a human donor in good health (CMV status not recorded). Some clones in this sample may be carry-over from other donors' samples. The DNA for the CDR3 is TGCAGTGCTAGACCAACAAACCGGGACAGGGATTCAGATACGCAGTATTTT. Translation gives CSARPTNRDRDSDTQYF.